This is a list of T cell receptor beta chains from one sample in a study of T cell responses to AZD1222 COVID-19 vaccine. TCRdb's table, derived via immunoSEQ multiplex PCR, lists solely in-frame clones and lacks some. This sample has some 130,000 clones; approximately 83% occur once, and the top ten carry less than 9.5%. The sample in question was peripheral blood, obtained on day 0 of AZD1222 vaccination. The receptor source for this set is an adult in good health. Both conserved end residues are part of each CDR3. The order of the fields is J gene, D gene, V gene, clone size, CDR3 protein, CDR3 DNA. D genes are given only for firm matches. Clone size appears in some rows only: once, few, many, or a class for an expanded clone.

>TRBJ1-5|TRBD1|TRBV28|few
CASSLSPTGANQPQHF
TGTGCCAGCAGTTTATCGCCGACAGGGGCCAATCAGCCCCAGCATTTT
>TRBJ1-6|TRBD1|TRBV5-8|-
CASSRRAPTGGYNLTLHF
TGTGCCAGCAGCCGTCGGGCCCCTACAGGGGGTTATAACCTCACCCTCCACTTT
>TRBJ2-1|-|TRBV10-1|-
CASSESWGSEQFF
TGCGCCAGCAGTGAGTCCTGGGGCAGTGAGCAGTTCTTC
>TRBJ2-3|-|TRBV6-5|-
CATGERDRQYF
TGTGCCACCGGAGAAAGAGACAGGCAGTATTTT
>TRBJ2-5|-|TRBV7-9|-
CASSFPMTAQETQYF
TGTGCCAGCAGTTTTCCTATGACAGCCCAAGAGACCCAGTACTTC
>TRBJ2-3|TRBD2|TRBV9|-
CASSAGGADTQYF
TGTGCCAGCAGCGCCGGGGGGGCCGATACGCAGTATTTT
>TRBJ1-6|TRBD1|TRBV2|-
CASRGQGNSPLHF
TGTGCCAGCAGGGGACAGGGGAATTCACCCCTCCACTTT
>TRBJ2-1|-|TRBV12-3/TRBV12-4|-
CASSFGAGREQFF
TGTGCCAGCAGTTTTGGCGCGGGCCGGGAGCAGTTCTTC
>TRBJ2-4|-|TRBV7-6|-
CASSPTFGAENIQYF
TGTGCCAGCAGCCCGACCTTCGGGGCGGAAAACATTCAGTACTTC
>TRBJ2-1|-|TRBV19|-
CVMDVRDEQFF
TGTGTGATGGACGTCAGGGATGAGCAGTTCTTC
>TRBJ1-2|TRBD1|TRBV29-1|-
CSVLPQGQFDYGYTF
TGCAGCGTCCTACCTCAGGGACAGTTTGACTATGGCTACACCTTC
>TRBJ2-2|-|TRBV10-1|-
CASLGPGNTGELFF
TGCGCCAGCCTGGGTCCGGGTAACACCGGGGAGCTGTTTTTT
>TRBJ2-7|TRBD1|TRBV5-1|-
CASSGGQSSYEQYF
TGCGCCAGCAGCGGGGGACAGAGCTCCTACGAGCAGTACTTC
>TRBJ1-2|-|TRBV30|-
CAWSPAEGYTF
TGTGCCTGGAGTCCTGCGGAGGGCTACACCTTC
>TRBJ1-1|-|TRBV6-5|once
CASRSRGTEAFF
TGTGCCAGCAGGTCTCGTGGCACTGAAGCTTTCTTT
>TRBJ1-5|TRBD1|TRBV2|few
CASSRDSGSNQPQHF
TGTGCCAGCAGTAGGGACAGTGGCAGCAATCAGCCCCAGCATTTT
>TRBJ1-5|-|TRBV27|-
CASSFGLGNQPQHF
TGTGCCAGCAGTTTTGGCTTGGGCAATCAGCCCCAGCATTTT
>TRBJ2-1|TRBD2|TRBV9|-
CASSSGAGGDNEQFF
TGTGCCAGCAGCTCTGGCGCGGGGGGGGACAATGAGCAGTTCTTC
>TRBJ2-3|-|TRBV19|-
CASSIRDTQYF
TGTGCCAGTAGTATCAGAGATACGCAGTATTTT
>TRBJ2-2|TRBD1|TRBV2|once
CASRQSNQGAHTGELFF
TGTGCCAGCAGGCAATCCAACCAGGGGGCCCACACCGGGGAGCTGTTTTTT
>TRBJ2-7|-|TRBV5-1|few
CASSLVGEGSYEQYF
TGCGCCAGCAGCTTGGTCGGGGAAGGGTCCTACGAGCAGTACTTC
>TRBJ2-7|TRBD1|TRBV7-8|-
CASSFYRGPSYEQYF
TGTGCCAGCAGCTTTTACAGGGGGCCTTCCTACGAGCAGTACTTC
>TRBJ2-1|-|TRBV20-1|-
CSARDPFQFF
TGCAGTGCTAGAGATCCTTTTCAGTTCTTC
>TRBJ2-7|-|TRBV7-6|-
CASSLVLNEQYF
TGTGCCAGCAGCTTAGTTCTAAACGAGCAGTACTTC
>TRBJ2-7|-|TRBV2|once
CASSTEGQGEYEQYF
TGTGCCAGCAGTACGGAGGGGCAGGGGGAATACGAGCAGTACTTC
>TRBJ1-2|-|TRBV5-6|-
CASREPLGQNYGYTF
TGTGCCAGCAGGGAACCTCTTGGACAGAACTATGGCTACACCTTC
>TRBJ1-3|TRBD1|TRBV14|-
CASSHPTGFGNTIYF
TGTGCCAGCAGCCACCCGACAGGGTTTGGAAACACCATATATTTT
>TRBJ2-5|-|TRBV5-1|-
CASSLQPRIRGGETQYF
TGCGCCAGCAGCTTACAGCCCCGAATCAGGGGCGGGGAGACCCAGTACTTC
>TRBJ1-1|-|TRBV28|-
CASSPRGEIMNTEAFF
TGTGCCAGCAGTCCCCGGGGAGAAATCATGAACACTGAAGCTTTCTTT
>TRBJ1-2|TRBD1|TRBV11-2|-
CASSSGGQGSWSYGYTF
TGTGCCAGCAGCTCAGGCGGACAGGGGAGTTGGAGCTATGGCTACACCTTC
>TRBJ1-1|-|TRBV5-1|-
CASSLVGMNTEAFF
TGCGCCAGCAGCTTAGTCGGGATGAACACTGAAGCTTTCTTT
>TRBJ1-1|TRBD1|TRBV27|few
CASSSSRTGLLMNTEAFF
TGTGCCAGCAGTTCGAGTCGGACAGGGCTCTTAATGAACACTGAAGCTTTCTTT
>TRBJ1-3|TRBD1|TRBV5-4|-
CASSLGQGAFGNTIYF
TGTGCCAGCAGCTTGGGACAGGGGGCTTTTGGAAACACCATATATTTT
>TRBJ1-5|-|TRBV5-1|-
CASRPETGTNQPQHF
TGCGCCAGCAGGCCTGAGACAGGTACCAATCAGCCCCAGCATTTT
>TRBJ2-5|-|TRBV25-1|-
CATGDRLTEETQYF
TGTGCCACCGGAGACCGGTTAACGGAAGAGACCCAGTACTTC
>TRBJ2-7|-|TRBV19|-
CASSIGEPHSYEQYF
TGTGCCAGTAGTATTGGGGAACCACACTCCTACGAGCAGTACTTC
>TRBJ2-2|-|TRBV6-5|-
CASSYAPGGTGELFF
TGTGCCAGCAGTTACGCCCCCGGGGGAACCGGGGAGCTGTTTTTT
>TRBJ1-5|-|TRBV15|-
CATSRDGQNSNQPQHF
TGTGCCACCAGCAGAGATGGGCAGAATAGCAATCAGCCCCAGCATTTT
>TRBJ1-4|TRBD1|TRBV3-1/TRBV3-2|-
CASSPDRGEKLFF
TGTGCCAGCAGCCCCGACAGGGGTGAAAAACTGTTTTTT
>TRBJ2-5|-|TRBV29-1|-
CSVPSSGSLGETQYF
TGCAGCGTACCCTCCTCAGGGAGCTTGGGGGAGACCCAGTACTTC
>TRBJ1-2|-|TRBV12-3/TRBV12-4|-
CASSPMAGGIYTF
TGTGCCAGCAGCCCGATGGCAGGAGGGATCTACACCTTC
>TRBJ2-7|-|TRBV2|-
CASSVVSSYEQYF
TGTGCCAGCAGTGTTGTGAGCTCCTACGAGCAGTACTTC
>TRBJ2-3|-|TRBV11-2|-
CASSSGDATRSTDTQYF
TGTGCCAGCAGCTCGGGGGACGCGACCCGGAGCACAGATACGCAGTATTTT
>TRBJ1-3|-|TRBV5-1|-
CASGQASGNTIYF
TGCGCCAGCGGCCAGGCCTCTGGAAACACCATATATTTT
>TRBJ1-5|-|TRBV10-2|-
CASDVGNQPQHF
TGCGCCAGTGACGTCGGCAATCAGCCCCAGCATTTT
>TRBJ1-2|-|TRBV27|-
CASSFGGGYGYTF
TGTGCCAGCAGTTTTGGGGGTGGCTATGGCTACACCTTC
>TRBJ1-2|-|TRBV24-1|-
CATSDVDGNDGYTF
TGTGCCACCAGTGATGTGGACGGAAACGATGGCTACACCTTC